This T cell receptor (beta chain) stems from a study of spatial heterogeneity in lung cancer. Study-level information: Mean representation of each unique TCR and UMI combination in the raw reads exceeded 8.5 occurrences.

This clonotype was observed at least ten times. Its target is unknown. The time point: sample taken at primary tumor resection. Sequencing was performed on whole RNA extracted from tumor and nontumor lung tissue, or from frozen PBMC, and the material was left unsorted. A total of about 73 untreated early-stage non-small cell lung cancer patients served as donors. The V and J ends lost 6 bases and 4 bases, in that order; junction bases with no gene match: 14. CDR1 is MDHEN, CDR2 SYDVKM, per germline. The CDR3 spans 17 residues. Single TCR cDNA molecules each had their own unique molecular identifier. In TCRdb, the 5' RACE reads were re-called with MiXCR into one record per CDR3 protein. The table includes about 25,000 distinct CDR3 sequences, 6.9% detected once. Study findings and constraints: More often at tumor resection than at routine follow-up, ubiquitous expanded tumor TCRs were detected in the blood.

This material consisted of PBMCs, taken at surgery. The chain couples TRBV28 to TRBJ1-5; 8 bases are shared with TRBD1. The sequence came from a male donor with early-stage non-small cell lung cancer. DNA of the CDR3: TGTGCCAGCAGACTAGGGGGAGGACAGGGAGGAAATCAGCCCCAGCATTTT. The encoded protein is CASRLGGGQGGNQPQHF. Drawing the rest from reference TRBV28 and TRBJ1-5, the complete variable domain is DVKVTQSSRYLVKRTGEKVFLECVQDMDHENMFWYRQDPGLGLRLIYFSYDVKMKEKGDIPEGYSVSREKKERFSLILESASTNQTSMYLCASRLGGGQGGNQPQHFGDGTRLSIL.